These 17 T cell receptor beta chains came from one sample sequenced in a study of CD8 T cells in ankylosing spondylitis. Via MiXCR, TCRdb re-called the 5' RACE reads, giving one row per CDR3 protein. The sample lists under 250,000 distinct CDR3 sequences; roughly 32% were seen once. Sequenced material: blood, either unsorted or a sorted T cell fraction (not recorded which). These receptors were taken from a male donor with ankylosing spondylitis or in good health (not recorded which).

The V and J genes are TRBV18 and TRBJ1-1, with D possibly being TRBD1 (5 bases). The CDR3 runs to 17 residues. The germline V gene has CDR1 KGHSH and CDR2 LQKENI. V was clipped by 1 base and J by 2 bases, with 17 bases between them. The CDR3 region has the DNA TGTGCCAGCTCACCACTCTTCGGGGCTGGGGGAAACACTGAAGCTTTCTTT. It encodes CASSPLFGAGGNTEAFF.

Only a few counts were recorded for this clonotype. The V call is TRBV5-8, the J call TRBJ1-1; 7 bases agree with TRBD1. The CDR3 loop spans 15 amino acids. Germline CDR1 is SGHTS and CDR2 is YDEGEE. Germline trimming cut 2 bases from V and 1 base from J; bases unmatched to any gene: 5. Here the CDR3 DNA reads TGTGCCAGCAGCTTTACAGGGGTGAGGAACACTGAAGCTTTCTTT. Encoded protein: CASSFTGVRNTEAFF.

The chain recombines TRBV29-1 with TRBJ2-5; 16 nucleotides align to TRBD2. Trimming removed 2 bases from V and 4 bases from J; junction bases left unmatched: 7. In germline, CDR1 is SQVTM, CDR2 ANQGSEA. CDR3 length: 17 residues. DNA of the CDR3: TGCAGCGTTGAATACGGGACTAGCGGGGGGGCCTTAGAGACCCAGTACTTC. It codes for CSVEYGTSGGALETQYF. Variable domain in full (rest from reference TRBV29-1 and TRBJ2-5): SAVISQKPSRDICQRGTSLTIQCQVDSQVTMMFWYRQQPGQSLTLIATANQGSEATYESGFVIDKFPISRPNLTFSTLTVSNMSPEDSSIYLCSVEYGTSGGALETQYFGPGTRLLVL.

V gene TRBV28 combines with J gene TRBJ2-7; tentatively, D is TRBD1 or TRBD2 (6 bases each). CDR1 and CDR2 from the germline V gene are MDHEN and SYDVKM. The CDR3 spans 12 residues. V lost 2 bases and J 8 bases, leaving 10 bases between the germline ends. For the CDR3, the DNA is TGTGCCAGCAGTTTAGGGGGGCGCAAGCAGTACTTC. Amino acids: CASSLGGRKQYF. The whole variable domain, filled in from reference TRBV28 and TRBJ2-7, reads DVKVTQSSRYLVKRTGEKVFLECVQDMDHENMFWYRQDPGLGLRLIYFSYDVKMKEKGDIPEGYSVSREKKERFSLILESASTNQTSMYLCASSLGGRKQYFGPGTRLTVT.

The chain recombines TRBV20-1 with TRBJ1-5; D is possibly TRBD1 (5 bases). The germline V gene has CDR1 DFQATT and CDR2 SNEGSKA (reference sequence). V lost 1 base and J 1 base, leaving 11 bases between the germline ends. The CDR3 loop spans 15 amino acids. The CDR3 sequence is CSARGGGGSNQPQHF. The CDR3 nucleotides read TGCAGTGCTAGAGGCGGGGGTGGAAGCAATCAGCCCCAGCATTTT.

The rearrangement uses TRBV20-1 and TRBJ2-7, with D possibly matching TRBD2 (6 bases). V lost 0 bases and J lost 2, with 11 bases in between. This CDR3 spans 14 amino acids. CDR1 and CDR2 from the germline V gene are DFQATT and SNEGSKA (reference sequence). Written as DNA, the CDR3 is TGCAGTGCTAGAGATTGGGGCGGGACCTACGAGCAGTACTTC. Translation: CSARDWGGTYEQYF.

The chain is built from TRBV15 and TRBJ2-3, with D possibly TRBD1 on 6 matching bases. Germline V gene lookup returns CDR1 LNHNV and CDR2 YYDKDF (reference sequence). The CDR3 consists of 19 residues. Trimming pared 0 bases from V and 5 bases from J, leaving 24 bases between. CDR3 residues: CATSRDGLRVQGERDTQYF. The CDR3 region has the DNA TGTGCCACCAGCAGAGATGGGCTTCGGGTACAGGGTGAGCGAGATACGCAGTATTTT.

This clonotype was seen a handful of times. This sequence joins TRBV10-3 and TRBJ2-3, with a weak D call TRBD2 (5 bases). The CDR3 is 14 residues long. Germline V CDR1 and CDR2: ENHRY, SYGVKD. V was shortened by 10 bases and J by 2 bases, with 16 bases between the two germline ends. CDR3: CATSDTDFTDTQYF. The DNA of the CDR3 is TGTGCCACCTCCGACACGGACTTCACAGATACGCAGTATTTT.

CDR3 sequence: CASSLVTSGVGEQYF. CDR3 nucleotide sequence: TGTGCCAGCAGCTTAGTAACTAGCGGGGTTGGAGAGCAGTACTTC. This sequence joins TRBV11-2 and TRBJ2-7, with 10 positions matching TRBD2. V lost 1 base to trimming and J lost 7 bases; unmatched junction nucleotides: 7. Germline loops: CDR1 SGHAT, CDR2 FQNNGV. This CDR3 is 15 amino acids long.

This sequence joins TRBV10-3 and TRBJ2-1; tentatively, D is TRBD2 (5 bases). CDR3 length: 13 amino acids. V was clipped by 4 bases and J by 8 bases, with 12 bases between them. The germline V gene has CDR1 ENHRY and CDR2 SYGVKD. In DNA form, the CDR3 reads TGTGCCATCAGTGTGGGCGGGCATGATGAGCAGTTCTTC. Protein product: CAISVGGHDEQFF.

The CDR3 sequence: CASSFGVTQYF. The CDR3, as DNA: TGTGCCAGCAGTTTTGGAGTGACCCAGTACTTC. The chain couples TRBV12-3 or TRBV12-4 to TRBJ2-5; D is undetermined. This CDR3 contains 11 residues. Trimming took off 3 bases at V and 7 bases at J, with 6 bases between the two ends.

The chain links TRBV29-1 to TRBJ2-2, with D maybe TRBD2 (7 bases). Germline loops: CDR1 SQVTM, CDR2 ANQGSEA. Between the trimmed V and J ends, which lost 2 bases and 5 bases, there was a span of 15 bases. The CDR3 runs to 15 residues. The CDR3 coding sequence is TGCAGCGTTGAAACGGGGGGCCGTGAGACCGGGGAGCTGTTTTTT. Its translation: CSVETGGRETGELFF.

The J gene is TRBJ2-7, the V gene TRBV20-1; D possibly corresponds to TRBD1 (6 bases). Germline values: CDR1 DFQATT, CDR2 SNEGSKA (reference sequence). Trimming shortened V by 5 bases and J by 2 bases, and 16 bases separated the two germline ends. The CDR3 is made up of 14 amino acids. CDR3 loop: CSAQGRTTPYEQYF. The CDR3 region has the DNA TGCAGTGCTCAGGGGCGGACCACCCCCTACGAGCAGTACTTC.

This clonotype has only a few counts. The chain has TRBV20-1 and TRBJ1-1; D ambiguous. The CDR3 contains 13 residues. V was pared by 0 bases and J by 1 base, with 6 bases between. Germline V gene sequence: CDR1 DFQATT, CDR2 SNEGSKA (reference sequence). DNA of the CDR3: TGCAGTGCTAGAGAATCAGGGAACACTGAAGCTTTCTTT. Its translation is CSARESGNTEAFF.

This clonotype was counted between two and nine times. The chain recombines TRBV6-5 with TRBJ2-5; D is possibly TRBD1 or TRBD2 (5 bases each). Looked up from germline, CDR1 is MNHEY and CDR2 is SVGAGI. The germline V and J ends were trimmed by 2 bases and 4 bases, with 14 bases remaining between them. This CDR3 comprises 15 residues. CDR3 nucleotides: TGTGCCAGCAGTTACGGGACGGGGATGGGAGAGACCCAGTACTTC. Its translation: CASSYGTGMGETQYF.

J is TRBJ2-3 and V is TRBV25-1, with 9 bases identical to TRBD2. Germline V gene sequence: CDR1 MGHDK, CDR2 SYGVNS. The CDR3 spans 15 residues. V lost 5 bases and J lost 8; bases outside the gene matches: 11. CDR3: CASSLGLAGSGTQYF. As DNA, the CDR3 is TGTGCCAGCAGTCTCGGGCTAGCGGGGAGTGGTACGCAGTATTTT.

The chain joins TRBV5-1 to TRBJ2-2; maybe TRBD1 (8 bases). The CDR3 runs 15 residues. V was clipped by 0 bases and J by 9 bases, with 15 bases between them. Germline-derived CDR1 and CDR2 are SGHRS and YFSETQ. CDR3 protein: CASSLAGQGLRELFF. The CDR3 DNA is TGCGCCAGCAGCTTGGCCGGACAGGGACTAAGGGAGCTGTTTTTT. Drawing the rest from reference TRBV5-1 and TRBJ2-2, the complete variable domain is KAGVTQTPRYLIKTRGQQVTLSCSPISGHRSVSWYQQTPGQGLQFLFEYFSETQRNKGNFPGRFSGRQFSNSRSEMNVSTLELGDSALYLCASSLAGQGLRELFFGEGSRLTVL.